A single sample is the source of the 18 T cell receptor beta chains below, sequenced in a study of CD8 T cells in ankylosing spondylitis. TCRdb reprocessed the 5' RACE reads via MiXCR and lists one record per CDR3 protein. The table has around 340,000 distinct CDR3 sequences, roughly 14% seen once. Sample: blood, either unsorted or a sorted T cell fraction (not recorded which). All receptors come from a male donor with ankylosing spondylitis or in good health (not recorded which).

This chain links TRBV6-2 or TRBV6-3 with TRBJ2-1, with 12 bases fitting TRBD2. In germline, CDR1 is MNHEY, CDR2 SVGEGT. V lost 7 bases, J lost 7 bases, and 5 bases stayed unmatched. CDR3 length equals 14 residues. The CDR3 coding sequence is TGTGCCAGCACTCAGACTAGCGGGAGTAATGAGCAGTTCTTC. Encoded protein: CASTQTSGSNEQFF.

The chain joins TRBV5-1 to TRBJ2-1, with D perhaps TRBD2 (5 bases). Germline assignment: CDR1 SGHRS and CDR2 YFSETQ. Deletions cut 4 bases from V and 0 bases from J, with 11 bases between. The CDR3 has 15 residues. The CDR3 coding sequence is TGCGCCAGCAGCCGGGGAACCTTCTCCTACAATGAGCAGTTCTTC. As protein: CASSRGTFSYNEQFF.

This clonotype was counted only a few times. This chain uses TRBV5-1 with TRBJ2-7, with a possible D match to TRBD1 (6 bases). Germline-derived CDR1 and CDR2 are SGHRS and YFSETQ. This CDR3 has 15 residues. V was clipped by 4 bases and J by 2 bases, with 16 bases between them. The CDR3: CASSQSTGQPYEQYF. CDR3 coding DNA: TGCGCCAGCAGCCAATCTACAGGGCAGCCCTACGAGCAGTACTTC.

This clonotype was counted only a few times. The rearrangement uses TRBV23-1 and TRBJ2-3; 8 bases match TRBD1. TRBV23-1 belongs to the ORF category, with a function that is uncertain. The CDR3 spans 18 residues. Germline trimming cut 4 bases from V and 1 base from J; bases unmatched to any gene: 13. The CDR3 coding sequence is TGCGCCAGCAGTCCCGGATTCCAGGGGGCGGACCGCACAGATACGCAGTATTTT. Amino acids: CASSPGFQGADRTDTQYF.

In its sample, this clonotype was seen a few times. The chain has TRBV5-1 and TRBJ1-1; TRBD1 might be the D (6 bases). Germline V gives CDR1 SGHRS, CDR2 YFSETQ. This CDR3 is built from 14 residues. V lost 0 bases and J 3 bases, leaving 9 bases between the germline ends. Written as DNA, the CDR3 is TGCGCCAGCAGCTTGGTCAAGGGGGACACTGAAGCTTTCTTT. Its protein is CASSLVKGDTEAFF. The entire variable domain, with the rest obtained from reference TRBV5-1 and TRBJ1-1, is as follows: KAGVTQTPRYLIKTRGQQVTLSCSPISGHRSVSWYQQTPGQGLQFLFEYFSETQRNKGNFPGRFSGRQFSNSRSEMNVSTLELGDSALYLCASSLVKGDTEAFFGQGTRLTVV.

This chain links TRBV20-1 with TRBJ2-7; 8 nucleotides line up with TRBD2. Per the germline V gene, CDR1 is DFQATT and CDR2 is SNEGSKA (reference sequence). V lost 0 bases and J lost 0; bases outside the gene matches: 7. The length of the CDR3 is 16 residues. In nucleotides, the CDR3 is TGCAGTGCTAGAGATTGGAAGCGGGGGAGCTCCTACGAGCAGTACTTC. It is translated as CSARDWKRGSSYEQYF.

The rearrangement links TRBV9 to TRBJ2-5; D not resolved. The V and J ends lost 0 bases and 1 base respectively, with 7 bases between them. Germline V CDR1 and CDR2: SGDLS, YYNGEE. CDR3 length: 14 residues. CDR3 in amino acids: CASSVAPAQETQYF. The DNA of the CDR3 is TGTGCCAGCAGCGTAGCCCCAGCCCAAGAGACCCAGTACTTC.

This sequence joins TRBV7-9 and TRBJ2-7; tentative D call: TRBD2 (5 bases). The V gene lost 1 base and the J gene lost 5 bases, with 9 bases spanning the gap. Per the germline V gene, CDR1 is SEHNR and CDR2 is FQNEAQ (reference sequence). The CDR3 consists of 13 residues. This CDR3 is CASSLGTSDEQYF. CDR3 bases: TGTGCCAGCAGCTTAGGCACTAGTGACGAGCAGTACTTC.

There are a few counts of this clonotype. One base separates it from a far larger clone, so it is likely a read error. This chain uses TRBV2 with TRBJ2-2; D unresolved. The V and J ends lost 7 bases and 2 bases respectively, with 5 bases between them. Germline V gives CDR1 SNHLY, CDR2 FYNNEI. The CDR3 spans 12 residues. The CDR3 sequence is CASTLNTGELFF. CDR3 nucleotides: TGTGCCAGCACCTTAAACACCGGGGAGCTGTTTTTT.

In regard to this clonotype: The junction does not match germline at one end; this may be a read error. The chain combines TRBV12-3 or TRBV12-4 with TRBJ1-1; no clear D gene. The CDR3 loop spans 12 amino acids. In nucleotides, the CDR3 is TGTGCCAGTAGTTTGAGGGAAACTGAAGCTTTCTTT. Protein product: CASSLRETEAFF.

The chain uses TRBV27 and TRBJ2-5; a possible D gene is TRBD2 (6 bases). The CDR3 covers 13 residues. V was clipped by 3 bases and J by 5 bases, with 10 bases between them. Germline V gives CDR1 MNHEY, CDR2 SMNVEV (reference sequence). In nucleotides, the CDR3 is TGTGCCAGCAGTTTTCGGGGGAGGGAGACCCAGTACTTC. It codes for CASSFRGRETQYF.

This clonotype has just a few counts. The chain joins TRBV10-3 to TRBJ2-5; 9 bases are a match to TRBD1. Germline V gene sequence: CDR1 ENHRY, CDR2 SYGVKD. This CDR3 is built from 15 residues. The V gene end was trimmed by 2 bases and the J gene end by 3 bases; junction bases not matched to a gene: 4. The CDR3 is CAISEEDRGKETQYF. DNA for the CDR3: TGTGCCATCAGTGAGGAGGACAGGGGAAAAGAGACCCAGTACTTC.

This clonotype occurred a few times. The J gene is TRBJ1-4, the V gene TRBV6-1, with 9 positions matching TRBD1. CDR1 is MNHNS, CDR2 SASEGT, per germline. Trimming at V came to 6 bases and at J to 0 bases, leaving 8 bases not matched to a gene. The CDR3 runs 17 residues. CDR3 region: CASRRRQGGSTNEKLFF. The CDR3 DNA reads as TGTGCCAGCAGACGCCGACAGGGGGGATCAACTAATGAAAAACTGTTTTTT.

This clonotype was seen more than once but under ten times. The chain links TRBV2 to TRBJ1-2, with 8 bases lining up with TRBD1. The length of the CDR3 is 14 residues. Germline V gene data show CDR1 as SNHLY and CDR2 as FYNNEI. Trimming cost V 7 bases and J 6 bases; bases outside gene matches: 10. CDR3: CASTKPGGGDGYTF. Here the CDR3 DNA reads TGTGCCAGCACCAAACCAGGGGGCGGAGATGGCTACACCTTC.

The chain recombines TRBV12-3 or TRBV12-4 with TRBJ1-1; 7 nucleotides agree with TRBD1. J was trimmed by 3 bases and V by 6 bases; bases with no gene match: 10. The CDR3 is made up of 15 amino acids. CDR3 coding DNA: TGTGCCAGCAGGCCCGGGTGGACAGGACACACTGAAGCTTTCTTT. Its protein product is CASRPGWTGHTEAFF.

This clonotype was counted many times. V and J are TRBV20-1 and TRBJ2-1, with D tentatively TRBD2 (6 bases). Germline CDR1 reads DFQATT; CDR2 reads SNEGSKA (reference sequence). V lost 0 bases, J lost 0 bases, and 12 bases lay in between. This CDR3 comprises 16 residues. The CDR3 coding sequence is TGCAGTGCTAGAGATAGGCGGGGCAGCTCCTACAATGAGCAGTTCTTC. Protein sequence: CSARDRRGSSYNEQFF.

The J gene is TRBJ2-7, the V gene TRBV4-1, with 9 bases aligning to TRBD2. The V gene's germline CDR1 is MGHRA and CDR2 YSYEKL. Trimming at V came to 1 base and at J to 3 bases, leaving 10 bases not matched to a gene. There are 17 residues in the CDR3. The CDR3 DNA is TGCGCCAGCAGCCAAGGTCCAGCGGGGGGACTTAACTACGAGCAGTACTTC. Translated, it gives CASSQGPAGGLNYEQYF.

This clonotype was found a few times. In DNA form, the CDR3 reads TGTGCCAGCAGTGGCGGGGGGGCATATGGCTACACCTTC. Translated, it gives CASSGGGAYGYTF. The chain uses TRBV6-1 and TRBJ1-2; D perhaps matches TRBD1 (6 bases). Germline CDR1 and CDR2: MNHNS and SASEGT. Trimming removed 4 bases from V and 5 bases from J, with 11 bases in between. The CDR3 is 13 amino acids.